The 20 T cell receptor beta chains below were found in one sample sequenced in a study of shared clonotypes between healthy human individuals. Naive CD8 isolation took CD45RO-negative cells positively selected for CCR7 and excluded terminally differentiated effector memory CD45RA+ cells. Method: immunoSEQ multiplex PCR; TCRdb's copy keeps in-frame clones and lacks some. This table holds about 1,900,000 clones, about 94% found once. The sample was naive CD8+ T cells sorted from blood. The source is a young man in good health.

DNA for the CDR3: TGTGCCAGCAGCTTAAGTACCGGGACACGAGAAGCTTTCTTT. Residues: CASSLSTGTREAFF. This sequence joins TRBV7-9 and TRBJ1-1; D may be TRBD1 (6 bases). The CDR3 has 14 residues. From germline, CDR1 is SEHNR and CDR2 FQNEAQ (reference sequence). V shed 2 bases and J shed 8 bases, with 15 bases lying between them.

This chain links TRBV2 with TRBJ2-1, with 11 nucleotides matching TRBD1. Germline trimming cut 4 bases from V and 4 bases from J; bases unmatched to any gene: 6. From germline, CDR1 is SNHLY and CDR2 FYNNEI. The CDR3 length is 16 residues. The CDR3 DNA reads as TGTGCCAGCAGTGGCAGGACAGGGGGCGTTTACAATGAGCAGTTCTTC. Translation: CASSGRTGGVYNEQFF.

The chain employs TRBV30 and TRBJ2-7, with 11 bases identical to TRBD2. Trimming removed 5 bases from V and 7 bases from J; junction bases left unmatched: 13. This CDR3 is built from 15 residues. From germline, CDR1 is GTSNPN and CDR2 SVGIG (reference sequence). CDR3 DNA sequence: TGTGCCTGGGGATCAGTTAGCGGGGGGGCGGAGGAGCAGTACTTC. It is translated as CAWGSVSGGAEEQYF.

The J gene is TRBJ2-1, the V gene TRBV19, with 7 nucleotides matching TRBD1. V dropped 10 bases and J dropped 7; count of bases not matched to a gene: 10. This CDR3 has 13 residues. Germline CDR1 reads LNHDA; CDR2 reads SQIVND (reference sequence). CDR3 bases: TGTGCCACCCCCTCAGGGGGTCGGAATGAGCAGTTCTTC. This gives the protein CATPSGGRNEQFF.

Regarding this clone: Other DNA sequences of this sample code for an identical CDR3. CDR3 amino acids: CASSLPTYEQYF. CDR3 coding DNA: TGTGCCAGCAGCTTACCTACTTACGAGCAGTACTTC. The chain combines TRBV11-2 with TRBJ2-7; D gene unclear. Germline V lookup: CDR1 SGHAT, CDR2 FQNNGV. CDR3 size: 12 residues. V lost 2 bases and J 4 bases, leaving 6 bases between the germline ends.

The chain has TRBV28 and TRBJ2-1; TRBD1 might be the D (7 bases). From germline, CDR1 is MDHEN and CDR2 SYDVKM. The V end was cut by 5 bases, the J end by 4 bases, with 21 bases between. This CDR3 comprises 17 residues. This CDR3 is CASSEPKEGARYNEQFF. CDR3 nucleotides: TGTGCCAGCAGTGAACCCAAGGAGGGGGCGCGATACAATGAGCAGTTCTTC.

This rearrangement joins TRBV15 to TRBJ2-7, with 11 bases fitting TRBD2. The trim removed 0 bases at V and 3 bases at J, leaving 10 bases unmatched. CDR1 is LNHNV and CDR2 is YYDKDF in the germline V gene (reference sequence). CDR3 length: 18 amino acids. CDR3 in DNA: TGTGCCACCAGCAGAGATCGTGTAGCGGGAGGGCCAGGCTACGAGCAGTACTTC. Its translation: CATSRDRVAGGPGYEQYF.

The V call is TRBV4-1, the J call TRBJ1-2, with a weak D call TRBD1 (6 bases). The CDR3 consists of 18 residues. V lost 0 bases to trimming and J lost 0 bases, with 17 bases between them. CDR1 MGHRA and CDR2 YSYEKL come from the germline V gene. This chain's CDR3 is CASSQESRGLLANYGYTF. CDR3 bases: TGCGCCAGCAGCCAAGAAAGCAGGGGCCTTTTAGCTAACTATGGCTACACCTTC.

V and J are TRBV5-6 and TRBJ1-1; D call uncertain. V was cut by 1 base and J by 7 bases, with 8 bases left in between. The germline gives CDR1 SGHDT, CDR2 YYEEEE. The CDR3 consists of 12 residues. DNA for the CDR3: TGTGCCAGCAGCTTGTCCCCCAGTGAAGCTTTCTTT. Translation: CASSLSPSEAFF. Full variable domain (rest looked up from reference TRBV5-6 and TRBJ1-1): DAGVTQSPTHLIKTRGQQVTLRCSPKSGHDTVSWYQQALGQGPQFIFQYYEEEERQRGNFPDRFSGHQFPNYSSELNVNALLLGDSALYLCASSLSPSEAFFGQGTRLTVV.

The rearrangement uses TRBV6-1 and TRBJ2-7; TRBD2 might be the D (6 bases). Germline V gene data show CDR1 as MNHNS and CDR2 as SASEGT. There are 16 residues in the CDR3. V lost 0 bases and J 6 bases, leaving 18 bases between the germline ends. The CDR3 sequence: CASSEAVGTSLTEQYF. CDR3 bases: TGTGCCAGCAGTGAAGCCGTAGGGACTTCCCTTACCGAGCAGTACTTC.

The V and J genes are TRBV4-2 and TRBJ2-1; 9 bases fit TRBD2. Unmatched junction bases numbered 10, after V lost 5 bases and J lost 5 bases. Germline CDR1 and CDR2: LGHNA and YNFKEQ. The CDR3 loop spans 16 amino acids. CDR3 bases: TGTGCCAGCAGCACGAGGTTAGCGGGGGAAAACAATGAGCAGTTCTTC. The encoded protein is CASSTRLAGENNEQFF.

The rearrangement links TRBV6-1 to TRBJ2-2, with 7 positions matching TRBD1. CDR1 is MNHNS, CDR2 SASEGT, per germline. This CDR3 comprises 15 residues. The trim removed 3 bases at V and 4 bases at J, leaving 5 bases unmatched. The CDR3 reads CASSDVDRVTGELFF. DNA for the CDR3: TGTGCCAGCAGTGATGTTGACAGGGTCACCGGGGAGCTGTTTTTT.

This sequence joins TRBV5-6 and TRBJ1-2, with D maybe TRBD1 (5 bases). This CDR3 is 14 amino acids long. Deletions cut 4 bases from V and 8 bases from J, with 18 bases between. The germline gives CDR1 SGHDT, CDR2 YYEEEE. Here the CDR3 reads CASSLSMGDRGYTF. CDR3 DNA sequence: TGTGCCAGCAGCCTGAGTATGGGGGATAGGGGCTACACCTTC.

The chain joins TRBV9 to TRBJ1-1, with TRBD1 matching over 7 bases. Trimming at V came to 0 bases and at J to 3 bases, leaving 5 bases not matched to a gene. Germline loops: CDR1 SGDLS, CDR2 YYNGEE. The CDR3 is made up of 15 amino acids. This CDR3 is CASSVEGGSDTEAFF. In DNA, the CDR3 is TGTGCCAGCAGCGTAGAAGGGGGCTCGGACACTGAAGCTTTCTTT.

V is TRBV4-1 and J is TRBJ2-7; 8 bases fit TRBD2. The ends lost 0 bases at V and 5 bases at J; junction bases unmatched: 9. The CDR3 runs 16 residues. Per germline, CDR1 MGHRA and CDR2 YSYEKL. This CDR3 reads CASSQDSGTDLDEQYF. As DNA, the CDR3 is TGCGCCAGCAGCCAAGATAGCGGGACCGATCTAGACGAGCAGTACTTC.

The chain couples TRBV5-1 to TRBJ2-7; TRBD1 matches at 9 bases. Germline V gives CDR1 SGHRS, CDR2 YFSETQ. CDR3 size: 14 residues. Trimming took 4 bases from V and 5 from J; bases not matched to a gene: 7. This CDR3 is CASSLGTGIDEQYF. DNA for the CDR3: TGCGCCAGCAGCCTTGGGACAGGGATCGACGAGCAGTACTTC.

A note on this clone: The same CDR3 is also encoded by other DNA sequences in this sample. The chain couples TRBV13 to TRBJ2-1; the D is unclear. This CDR3 spans 12 amino acids. The germline CDR1 and CDR2 sequences are PRHDT and FYEKMQ (reference sequence). Trimming stripped 0 bases from V and 7 bases from J, with 4 bases between. CDR3 DNA sequence: TGTGCCAGCAGCTTAGGCGGGAATGAGCAGTTCTTC. This translates into CASSLGGNEQFF.

Details on this clone: Other DNA sequences of this sample code for an identical CDR3. The rearrangement joins TRBV5-1 to TRBJ1-1; weak D call: TRBD1 (5 bases). The CDR3 runs to 14 residues. V shed 0 bases and J shed 5 bases, with 11 bases lying between them. In germline, CDR1 is SGHRS, CDR2 YFSETQ. CDR3 DNA sequence: TGCGCCAGCAGCTTGGCCGGGGGTAGTACTGAAGCTTTCTTT. This sequence encodes CASSLAGGSTEAFF.

The chain combines TRBV7-6 with TRBJ1-1; TRBD1 matches 9 bases. This CDR3 has 14 residues. From germline, CDR1 is SGHVS and CDR2 FNYEAQ. V lost 8 bases, J lost 6 bases, and 10 bases stayed unmatched. CDR3 protein: CASANRGPGAEAFF. The CDR3 nucleotides are TGTGCCAGCGCAAACAGGGGGCCTGGCGCTGAAGCTTTCTTT.

V and J are TRBV9 and TRBJ1-2; D uncertain. The germline V gene encodes CDR1 SGDLS and CDR2 YYNGEE. CDR3 length: 15 residues. The germline V and J ends were trimmed by 3 bases and 8 bases, with 20 bases remaining between them. CDR3 sequence: CASSANLNGVLGYTF. For the CDR3, the DNA is TGTGCCAGCAGCGCTAATCTTAACGGGGTTTTGGGCTACACCTTC.